These 17 T cell receptor beta chains share one sample of origin, sequenced in a study of CD4 and CD8 cells across lung adenocarcinoma regions. TCRdb re-derived calls from the PCR reads in MiXCR, one entry per CDR3 protein. The sample holds 2,000 to 2,500 distinct CDR3 sequences; 51% are singletons and the top ten take about 20%. The sample comprised CD4+ T cells from the center of a lung tumor. The receptors originated from a female donor with lung adenocarcinoma. The CD4 and CD8 labels of this study may be unreliable.

The chain joins TRBV6-1 to TRBJ1-4; 10 nucleotides line up with TRBD1. Germline CDR1 MNHNS, CDR2 SASEGT. Losses at the gene ends were 6 bases for V and 5 bases for J; bases not matched to a gene: 6. This CDR3 is built from 15 residues. CDR3 loop: CASRGTGAQNEKLFF. The CDR3, as DNA: TGTGCCAGCAGGGGGACAGGGGCCCAGAATGAAAAACTGTTTTTT.

The chain combines TRBV6-1 with TRBJ2-2; D is possibly TRBD1 (6 bases). The CDR3 totals 13 residues. CDR1 is MNHNS and CDR2 is SASEGT in the germline V gene. Trimming cost V 11 bases and J 13 bases, with 23 bases left between them. The CDR3, as DNA: TGTGCCGGCCAGGCGGTGGGGGCCGAGACGCTGTTTTTT. Its protein is CAGQAVGAETLFF.

V and J are TRBV12-3 or TRBV12-4 and TRBJ2-1; possibly TRBD1 for D (6 bases). The CDR3 spans 14 residues. V lost 5 bases and J lost 13, with 21 bases in between. The CDR3 region is CASSGDRGQETQFF. The DNA of the CDR3 is TGTGCCAGCAGTGGAGATAGGGGACAAGAGACCCAGTTCTTC.

About this clonotype: At one end the junction does not follow the germline gene, possibly because of a read error. This chain uses TRBV6-1 with TRBJ2-1; tentative D call: TRBD1 (6 bases). Germline CDR1 is MNHNS and CDR2 is SASEGT. The CDR3 is made up of 15 amino acids. CDR3 amino acids: CASSVLQGTYEEQFF. In DNA, the CDR3 is TGTGCCAGCAGTGTGCTACAGGGTACCTACGAGGAGCAGTTTTTC.

Only a few counts were recorded for this clonotype. The rearrangement uses TRBV7-2 and TRBJ2-1; TRBD2 matches at 10 bases. This CDR3 comprises 15 residues. V was pared by 5 bases and J by 4 bases, with 5 bases of the junction left unmatched. Looked up from germline, CDR1 is SGHTA and CDR2 is FQGNSA. CDR3 sequence (DNA): TGTGCCAGCAGCCCAGATAGCGGGAGGTACAATGAGCAGTTCTTC. Translating it yields CASSPDSGRYNEQFF.

This clonotype is medium-sized by share. The chain carries TRBV6-1 and TRBJ1-1; D is unclear. The CDR3 extends over 13 amino acids. V was cut by 6 bases and J by 5 bases, with 13 bases left in between. CDR1 and CDR2 from the germline V gene are MNHNS and SASEGT. The CDR3 sequence is CASRGTWDTEAFF. The CDR3 coding sequence is TGTGCCAGCAGGGGTACGTGGGATACTGAAGCTTTCTTT.

The chain employs TRBV7-2 and TRBJ2-1, with TRBD2 identical over 7 bases. This CDR3 has 16 amino acids. Germline loops: CDR1 SGHTA, CDR2 FQGNSA. V was pared by 2 bases and J by 2 bases, with 6 bases of the junction left unmatched. The CDR3 region has the DNA TGTGCCAGCAGCTTAAGGGGCGGGAGCACCTACAATGAGCAGTTCTTC. Residues: CASSLRGGSTYNEQFF.

This clonotype is large within its sample. This chain uses TRBV6-1 with TRBJ2-1, with 11 bases lining up with TRBD2. The ends lost 4 bases at V and 10 bases at J; junction bases unmatched: 12. The CDR3 covers 16 residues. The germline V gene encodes CDR1 MNHNS and CDR2 SASEGT. The DNA for the CDR3 is TGTGCCAGCAGTGCCGGGACTAGCGGTACCTGGGGCGAGCAGTTCTTC. Protein sequence: CASSAGTSGTWGEQFF.

The chain combines TRBV5-1 with TRBJ2-3; D remains ambiguous. The V and J ends lost 4 bases and 2 bases respectively, with 8 bases between them. The CDR3 is made up of 13 amino acids. Germline V gene sequence: CDR1 SGHRS, CDR2 YFSETQ. The CDR3 here is CASSTGFTDTQYF. CDR3 coding DNA: TGCGCCAGCAGCACCGGATTCACAGATACGCAGTATTTT.

This chain links TRBV6-1 with TRBJ2-1; D is tentatively TRBD1 or TRBD2 (6 bases each). The end of the DNA is better explained by TRBJ2-7, so the J call may be wrong. The CDR3 totals 13 residues. The germline CDR1 and CDR2 sequences are MNHNS and SASEGT. The CDR3 protein is CASSLKGGDEQYF. DNA of the CDR3: TGTGCCAGCAGTCTCAAGGGGGGAGACGAGCAGTACTTC.

CDR3 region: CASSLSRVYEQFF. CDR3 coding DNA: TGTGCCAGCAGCTTATCCAGGGTATACGAGCAGTTCTTC. V usage is TRBV7-2 and J usage is TRBJ2-5, with D possibly being TRBD1 (5 bases). The end of the DNA is better explained by TRBJ2-1, so the J call may be wrong. This CDR3 spans 13 amino acids. Germline lookup yields CDR1 SGHTA and CDR2 FQGNSA.

The chain has TRBV12-5 and TRBJ2-1; 7 bases line up with TRBD1. The better agreement between TRBJ2-7 and the DNA end casts doubt on the J call. The CDR3 totals 14 residues. Germline V gene sequence: CDR1 LGHNT, CDR2 FRNRAP. The CDR3 nucleotides are TGTGCTAGTGGCCTAGGGGGCCTTTCCTACGAGCAGTACTTC. Residues: CASGLGGLSYEQYF.

In its sample, this clonotype ranks as medium-sized. V gene TRBV6-1 combines with J gene TRBJ2-5, with unresolved D. The J call may not be correct, given that the DNA end is closer to TRBJ2-7. The CDR3 totals 13 residues. Germline lookup yields CDR1 MNHNS and CDR2 SASEGT. CDR3 coding DNA: TGTGCCAGCAGTGAATATTGGGAATACGAGCAGTACTTC. It specifies CASSEYWEYEQYF.

Relative to its sample, this clonotype is large. V and J are TRBV6-1 and TRBJ2-5, with no clear D. The CDR3 runs 14 residues. The germline CDR1 and CDR2 sequences are MNHNS and SASEGT. Trimming removed 5 bases at V and 0 bases at J, with 10 bases between. CDR3 in amino acids: CASSRKAYQETQYF. CDR3 DNA sequence: TGTGCCAGCAGTAGGAAAGCTTACCAAGAGACCCAGTACTTC.

The chain recombines TRBV7-2 with TRBJ1-4; D remains ambiguous. The germline V and J ends were trimmed by 0 bases and 3 bases, with 5 bases remaining between them. The CDR3 spans 14 residues. CDR1 is SGHTA and CDR2 is FQGNSA in the germline V gene. CDR3 in DNA: TGTGCCAGCAGCTTAGCTGCACCTAATGAAAAACTGTTTTTT. This translates into CASSLAAPNEKLFF.

The V call is TRBV6-5, the J call TRBJ2-5; D ambiguous. Near its end, the DNA agrees better with TRBJ2-1, so the J call may be wrong. The CDR3 covers 16 residues. Germline V gives CDR1 MNHEY, CDR2 SVGAGI. CDR3 sequence: CASSYGARLVGYEQFF. The CDR3, as DNA: TGTGCCAGCAGTTACGGCGCAAGGCTAGTGGGCTACGAGCAGTTCTTC.

V usage is TRBV6-1 and J usage is TRBJ2-5, with 12 bases lining up with TRBD1. The CDR3 sequence is 16 residues long. V lost 6 bases, J lost 5 bases, and 10 bases stayed unmatched. The germline gives CDR1 MNHNS, CDR2 SASEGT. The CDR3 loop is CASSARDRGLRETQYF. CDR3 DNA: TGTGCCAGCAGCGCCCGGGACAGGGGGCTAAGGGAGACCCAGTACTTC.